This T cell receptor (beta chain) was observed in a study of blood T cell repertoires in COVID-19. Across the study: PBMCs, B-cell-depleted T cells, or T cells provided the cDNA or gDNA that made up the material.

The V end was cut by 8 bases, the J end by 9 bases, with 21 bases between. The CDR3 has 14 amino acids. Germline V CDR1 and CDR2: ENHRY, SYGVKD. Per the study methods: Scientists estimated how many nucleated cells there were by amplifying reference gene primers. The repertoire was sequenced with immunoSEQ multiplex PCR; TCRdb's copy has only in-frame clones and lacks some. That table is the source of V, J and clone size, and D and trimming were worked out from the DNA. Of about 120,000 clones in the sample, about 86% were seen once. Sequenced: peripheral blood. V gene TRBV10-3 combines with J gene TRBJ2-3, with D maybe TRBD2 (6 bases). The receptor comes from a woman between 50 and 59 years old with acute or convalescent COVID-19. The CDR3 DNA reads as TGTGCCATCGAGGGGACTGCTCAAGATGGCACGCAGTATTTT. Residues: CAIEGTAQDGTQYF.